The subject of this entry is one TCR beta chain. Antigen specificity is unknown. This record comes from a study of vaccination and CD4 T cells after COVID-19. Treatment noted: approximately 10-day PBMC culture with coronavirus spike peptide pools or control peptides (ViraFEST assay). Germline lookup yields CDR1 DFQATT and CDR2 SNEGSKA (reference sequence). V dropped 1 base and J dropped 5 bases, with 6 bases sitting between them. The CDR3 is 12 residues long. CD4+ T cells that had been cultured provided DNA sequenced with the Oncomine TCR Beta short-read assay. The template was genomic DNA from cultured CD4+ T cells. TCRdb called the PCR reads again in MiXCR, with one record for every CDR3 protein. The sample has approximately 17,000 distinct CDR3 sequences; roughly 51% are singletons.

V gene TRBV20-1 combines with J gene TRBJ1-5; D remains unclear. The sequence derives from a human donor who had recovered from COVID-19. What was sequenced was CD4+ T cells from blood, cultured in vitro. The CDR3 loop reads CSARAPDQPQHF. The CDR3 DNA is TGCAGTGCTAGAGCACCGGATCAGCCCCAGCATTTT.